The rows below give T cell receptor beta chains drawn from one sample of a study of circulating tumor DNA in untreated peripheral T-cell lymphoma. TCRdb keeps only in-frame clones here, not all; method: immunoSEQ multiplex PCR. The sample shows around 6,600 clones, about 62% of them seen only once. The sequencing sample was made of tumor tissue. These receptors were taken from a human donor with peripheral T-cell lymphoma. The CDR3 runs from the conserved cysteine through the conserved F or W. A D gene is named only where the DNA matches it firmly. Some rows mark clone size as missing; the rest say once, few, many or name a class of expanded clone.

V	D	size	J	CDR3	DNA
TRBV19	-	-	TRBJ2-2	CASSPGAGGELFF	TGTGCCAGTAGTCCAGGGGCGGGCGGGGAGCTGTTTTTT
TRBV12-5	TRBD2	-	TRBJ2-7	CASGLAGEYEQYF	TGTGCTAGTGGACTAGCGGGAGAGTACGAGCAGTACTTC
TRBV19	TRBD2	-	TRBJ2-4	CASRETTGGKNIQYF	TGTGCCAGTAGGGAGACCACGGGAGGCAAAAACATTCAGTACTTC
TRBV29-1	-	-	TRBJ1-4	CSVNPGTNEKLFF	TGCAGCGTTAACCCAGGGACTAATGAAAAACTGTTTTTT
TRBV6-7	-	-	TRBJ2-5	CASSYSLQETQYF	TGTGCCAGCAGTTACAGCCTACAAGAGACCCAGTACTTC
TRBV6-8	-	few	TRBJ2-3	CASSYSGRPTDTQYF	TGTGCCAGCAGTTATAGTGGCAGGCCGACAGATACGCAGTATTTT
TRBV18	-	-	TRBJ2-7	CASSPLPAAHEQYF	TGTGCCAGCTCACCACTACCAGCGGCCCACGAGCAGTACTTC
TRBV6-8	-	-	TRBJ1-2	CATLPAGPNYGYTF	TGTGCCACCTTACCGGCAGGACCTAACTATGGCTACACCTTC
TRBV28	TRBD1	-	TRBJ2-1	CASSVTGTGGSYNEQFF	TGTGCCAGCAGTGTTACCGGGACAGGGGGCTCCTACAATGAGCAGTTCTTC
TRBV6-8	-	-	TRBJ2-1	CASMGNFLNEQFF	TGTGCCAGCATGGGCAACTTCCTCAATGAGCAGTTCTTC
TRBV28	TRBD1	-	TRBJ1-2	CASSLYSNRGQFGYTF	TGTGCCAGCAGCTTATATTCAAACAGGGGGCAGTTTGGCTACACCTTC
TRBV10-3	TRBD2	few	TRBJ2-1	CASSEERGGLAYNEQFF	TGTGCCAGCAGTGAGGAGCGGGGGGGCCTGGCCTACAATGAGCAGTTCTTC
TRBV29-1	-	-	TRBJ1-2	CSVEDGGDGPYGYTF	TGCAGCGTTGAAGATGGAGGAGACGGACCCTATGGCTACACCTTC
TRBV11-3	-	-	TRBJ2-3	CASIPLLLSTDTQYF	TGTGCCAGCATACCGTTGTTACTTAGCACAGATACGCAGTATTTT
TRBV11-3	-	-	TRBJ2-3	CASSLGGSTDTQYF	TGTGCCAGCAGCTTAGGGGGGAGCACAGATACGCAGTATTTT
TRBV7-6	TRBD2	-	TRBJ2-1	CASSFATSGTGEQFF	TGTGCTAGCAGCTTTGCGACTAGCGGCACGGGTGAGCAGTTCTTC
TRBV12-2	-	-	TRBJ2-5	CATPPAGEIQETQYF	TGTGCCACCCCGCCAGCTGGGGAAATCCAAGAGACCCAGTACTTC
TRBV19	-	few	TRBJ2-3	CASSSPSGNTDTQYF	TGTGCCAGTAGTAGCCCGAGTGGCAATACAGATACGCAGTATTTT
TRBV6-1	-	-	TRBJ1-5	CASSEAHQPQHF	TGTGCCAGCAGTGAAGCGCACCAGCCCCAGCATTTT
TRBV25-1	TRBD1	-	TRBJ1-2	CASSGLGTGDRYTF	TGTGCCAGCAGTGGGCTCGGGACAGGGGATCGGTACACCTTC
TRBV6-8	-	-	TRBJ2-7	CASSYPTGIGSHEQYF	TGTGCCAGCAGTTACCCGACAGGTATCGGGAGCCACGAGCAGTACTTC
TRBV6-8	TRBD1	few	TRBJ1-3	CASSIQGAHSGNTIYF	TGTGCCAGCAGCATACAGGGGGCCCACTCTGGAAACACCATATATTTT
TRBV29-1	TRBD1	-	TRBJ2-1	CSVESGTGRGNEQFF	TGCAGCGTTGAATCCGGGACAGGTAGGGGCAATGAGCAGTTCTTC
TRBV6-8	TRBD2	-	TRBJ2-1	CASRQVSGGTYNEQFF	TGTGCCAGCAGACAAGTTAGCGGGGGAACCTACAATGAGCAGTTCTTC
TRBV11-3	TRBD2	-	TRBJ2-1	CASSSLGLAGGDGEQFF	TGTGCCAGCAGCTCCCTAGGACTAGCGGGAGGGGACGGTGAGCAGTTCTTC